The 3 T cell receptor beta chains listed next were all sequenced from one sample in a study of T cells in localized non-small cell lung cancer. TCRdb's copy holds only in-frame clones and misses some; the assay was immunoSEQ multiplex PCR. The repertoire has about 72,000 clones, about 83% of them found once; the top ten carry approximately 15%. Here the sequenced sample was peripheral blood, taken before any cancer treatment. These receptors originate from an older female donor with stage I lung adenocarcinoma.

The chain combines TRBV30 with TRBJ1-5; 7 bases fit TRBD1. J lost 5 bases, V lost 5 bases, and 3 bases had no gene match. This CDR3 region has 12 residues. Germline lookup yields CDR1 GTSNPN and CDR2 SVGIG (reference sequence). In DNA form, the CDR3 reads TGTGCCTGGGACAGGGACCATCAGCCCCAGCATTTT. Protein: CAWDRDHQPQHF.

The CDR3 sequence is CAISETTSGTYEQYF. CDR3 DNA: TGTGCCATCAGTGAGACGACTAGCGGGACTTACGAGCAGTACTTC. The chain uses TRBV10-3 and TRBJ2-7; 11 bases map to TRBD2. Germline CDR1 ENHRY, CDR2 SYGVKD. Unmatched junction bases numbered 4, after V lost 2 bases and J lost 4 bases. The CDR3 has 15 amino acids.

The sample holds a few counts of this clone. This chain's CDR3 is CASSSQENTEAFF. The CDR3 DNA reads as TGTGCCAGCAGCTCACAAGAAAACACTGAAGCTTTCTTT. This chain joins TRBV7-3 and TRBJ1-1; no clear D gene. Trimming pared 4 bases from V and 2 bases from J, leaving 8 bases between. The CDR3 sequence is 13 residues long. CDR1 and CDR2 from the germline V gene are SGHTA and FQGTGA.